This is a list of T cell receptor beta chains from one sample in a study of OX40 agonist ivuxolimab in advanced cancers. The repertoire was sequenced with immunoSEQ multiplex PCR; TCRdb's copy has only in-frame clones and lacks some. In the table there are 95,000 to 150,000 clones, roughly 93% of which are singletons. The sample was CD4+ or CD8+ T cells sorted from blood, taken in a trial of the OX40 agonist ivuxolimab. The source of these receptors is an adult with an advanced solid tumor such as melanoma, head and neck, liver or kidney cancer. The CDR3 runs from the conserved cysteine through the conserved F or W. Fields, in order: J gene, clone size, V gene, D gene, CDR3 protein, CDR3 DNA. D genes are given only for firm matches. Clone sizes are given selectively: once, few, many, or a class where the clone is expanded.

j_gene: TRBJ2-7; abundance: NA; v_gene: TRBV6-6; d_gene: NA; CDR3aa: CASQRGSSYEQYF; CDR3nt: TGTGCCAGCCAGAGAGGGAGCTCCTACGAGCAGTACTTC
j_gene: TRBJ1-6; abundance: NA; v_gene: TRBV5-1; d_gene: NA; CDR3aa: CASTEGPSSYNSPLHF; CDR3nt: TGCGCCAGCACGGAGGGGCCTAGCTCCTATAATTCACCCCTCCACTTT
j_gene: TRBJ1-3; abundance: NA; v_gene: TRBV28; d_gene: NA; CDR3aa: CASSSPVGSLSGNTIYF; CDR3nt: TGTGCCAGCAGTTCCCCCGTTGGCAGCCTCTCTGGAAACACCATATATTTT
j_gene: TRBJ2-2; abundance: NA; v_gene: TRBV18; d_gene: NA; CDR3aa: CASRATGGELFF; CDR3nt: TGTGCCAGCCGGGCTACCGGCGGGGAGCTGTTTTTT
j_gene: TRBJ1-3; abundance: NA; v_gene: TRBV10-2; d_gene: NA; CDR3aa: CASSRGLDGNTIYF; CDR3nt: TGCGCCAGCAGCAGGGGATTAGATGGAAACACCATATATTTT
j_gene: TRBJ1-3; abundance: NA; v_gene: TRBV7-9; d_gene: TRBD1; CDR3aa: CASSGIYGDRRNTIYF; CDR3nt: TGTGCCAGCAGCGGTATCTATGGGGACAGAAGAAACACCATATATTTT
j_gene: TRBJ2-2; abundance: NA; v_gene: TRBV28; d_gene: NA; CDR3aa: CASSYRVNTGELFF; CDR3nt: TGTGCCAGCAGTTACAGGGTGAACACCGGGGAGCTGTTTTTT
j_gene: TRBJ1-5; abundance: NA; v_gene: TRBV7-2; d_gene: NA; CDR3aa: CASSYTFNDQPQHF; CDR3nt: TGTGCCAGCAGCTACACGTTTAACGATCAGCCCCAGCATTTT
j_gene: TRBJ2-7; abundance: NA; v_gene: TRBV6-6; d_gene: NA; CDR3aa: CASSATGVHF; CDR3nt: TGTGCCAGCAGCGCGACCGGAGTTCACTTC
j_gene: TRBJ1-3; abundance: NA; v_gene: TRBV30; d_gene: NA; CDR3aa: CALLGGPGNTIYF; CDR3nt: TGTGCCTTACTCGGGGGGCCTGGAAACACCATATATTTT
j_gene: TRBJ2-2; abundance: NA; v_gene: TRBV5-1; d_gene: NA; CDR3aa: CASSIDGRGELFF; CDR3nt: TGCGCCAGCAGCATCGACGGGCGCGGGGAGCTGTTTTTT
j_gene: TRBJ2-1; abundance: NA; v_gene: TRBV5-1; d_gene: NA; CDR3aa: CASSLVGGTSYNEQFF; CDR3nt: TGCGCCAGCAGCTTGGTCGGCGGGACTTCCTACAATGAGCAGTTCTTC
j_gene: TRBJ2-1; abundance: NA; v_gene: TRBV19; d_gene: NA; CDR3aa: CASSTTYNEQFF; CDR3nt: TGTGCCAGTAGTACCACCTACAATGAGCAGTTCTTC
j_gene: TRBJ2-3; abundance: NA; v_gene: TRBV2; d_gene: TRBD1; CDR3aa: CASSEVGQGSDTQYF; CDR3nt: TGTGCCAGCAGTGAGGTTGGACAGGGTTCGGATACGCAGTATTTT
j_gene: TRBJ2-1; abundance: NA; v_gene: TRBV7-8; d_gene: NA; CDR3aa: CASSSAAGNNNEQFF; CDR3nt: TGTGCCAGCAGCTCCGCCGCCGGGAATAACAATGAGCAGTTCTTC
j_gene: TRBJ1-6; abundance: NA; v_gene: TRBV30; d_gene: NA; CDR3aa: CAWSPGSSYNSPLHF; CDR3nt: TGTGCCTGGAGTCCGGGGAGCTCCTATAATTCACCCCTCCACTTT
j_gene: TRBJ2-3; abundance: NA; v_gene: TRBV2; d_gene: TRBD2; CDR3aa: CASSRGTSGGAPDTQYF; CDR3nt: TGTGCCAGCAGCCGGGGCACTAGCGGGGGGGCTCCAGATACGCAGTATTTT
j_gene: TRBJ1-1; abundance: NA; v_gene: TRBV18; d_gene: NA; CDR3aa: CASSPGHLNTEAFF; CDR3nt: TGTGCCAGCTCACCGGGACACCTGAACACTGAAGCTTTCTTT
j_gene: TRBJ2-7; abundance: NA; v_gene: TRBV28; d_gene: TRBD2; CDR3aa: CASRIPLAGQYEQYF; CDR3nt: TGTGCCAGCAGGATTCCACTAGCGGGACAATACGAGCAGTACTTC
j_gene: TRBJ1-6; abundance: few; v_gene: TRBV19; d_gene: TRBD1; CDR3aa: CASSISGQAAPDSPLHF; CDR3nt: TGTGCCAGTAGTATTTCGGGACAGGCCGCTCCGGATTCACCCCTCCACTTT
j_gene: TRBJ2-7; abundance: NA; v_gene: TRBV6-6; d_gene: TRBD2; CDR3aa: CASSDSGGPSYEQYF; CDR3nt: TGTGCCAGCAGTGACAGCGGGGGGCCGTCCTACGAGCAGTACTTC
j_gene: TRBJ2-3; abundance: NA; v_gene: TRBV7-2; d_gene: NA; CDR3aa: CASSLDPQMVTQYF; CDR3nt: TGTGCCAGCAGCTTAGACCCTCAGATGGTTACGCAGTATTTT
j_gene: TRBJ2-5; abundance: NA; v_gene: TRBV9; d_gene: TRBD2; CDR3aa: CASSSTLAGVVKGETQYF; CDR3nt: TGTGCCAGCAGCTCCACTCTAGCGGGTGTGGTCAAAGGAGAGACCCAGTACTTC
j_gene: TRBJ1-2; abundance: NA; v_gene: TRBV7-3; d_gene: TRBD1; CDR3aa: CASSLSGQGNYGYTF; CDR3nt: TGTGCCAGCAGCTTATCGGGACAGGGAAACTATGGCTACACCTTC
j_gene: TRBJ1-2; abundance: NA; v_gene: TRBV5-5; d_gene: NA; CDR3aa: CASSLGVDRSYGYTF; CDR3nt: TGTGCCAGCAGCCTTGGGGTCGACAGGTCCTATGGCTACACCTTC
j_gene: TRBJ1-2; abundance: NA; v_gene: TRBV6-5; d_gene: NA; CDR3aa: CASSPSREIYGYTF; CDR3nt: TGTGCCAGCAGCCCGTCCCGGGAGATCTATGGCTACACCTTC
j_gene: TRBJ1-6; abundance: NA; v_gene: TRBV28; d_gene: TRBD1; CDR3aa: CASSPDRVPSPLHF; CDR3nt: TGTGCCAGCAGTCCTGACAGGGTACCCTCACCCCTCCACTTT
j_gene: TRBJ2-1; abundance: NA; v_gene: TRBV5-6; d_gene: TRBD1; CDR3aa: CASSAGTGVGEQFF; CDR3nt: TGTGCCAGCAGCGCCGGGACAGGGGTCGGCGAGCAGTTCTTC
j_gene: TRBJ1-2; abundance: NA; v_gene: TRBV9; d_gene: NA; CDR3aa: CASSVIPAGNYGYTF; CDR3nt: TGTGCCAGCAGCGTAATTCCGGCCGGTAACTATGGCTACACCTTC
j_gene: TRBJ2-2; abundance: NA; v_gene: TRBV18; d_gene: TRBD1; CDR3aa: CASSPRPGQGKTGELFF; CDR3nt: TGTGCCAGCTCACCAAGACCGGGACAGGGGAAAACCGGGGAGCTGTTTTTT
j_gene: TRBJ2-3; abundance: few; v_gene: TRBV4-3; d_gene: TRBD2; CDR3aa: CASSQRKVAGGTDTQYF; CDR3nt: TGCGCCAGCAGCCAACGGAAGGTAGCGGGAGGCACAGATACGCAGTATTTT
j_gene: TRBJ1-2; abundance: NA; v_gene: TRBV6-5; d_gene: TRBD1; CDR3aa: CASSNSGTGGGYTF; CDR3nt: TGTGCCAGCAGTAATTCCGGGACAGGGGGTGGCTACACCTTC
j_gene: TRBJ1-2; abundance: NA; v_gene: TRBV5-4; d_gene: NA; CDR3aa: CASSLDIANYGYTF; CDR3nt: TGTGCCAGCAGCTTAGACATCGCTAACTATGGCTACACCTTC
j_gene: TRBJ2-5; abundance: NA; v_gene: TRBV7-6; d_gene: NA; CDR3aa: CASSLGIETQYF; CDR3nt: TGTGCCAGCAGCTTAGGAATCGAGACCCAGTACTTC
j_gene: TRBJ2-7; abundance: NA; v_gene: TRBV18; d_gene: NA; CDR3aa: CASSPARAYEQYF; CDR3nt: TGTGCCAGCTCACCGGCCAGGGCTTACGAGCAGTACTTC